Presented here are 10 T cell receptor beta chains from one specimen sequenced in a study of cytomegalovirus exposure and HLA in healthy donors. PCR employed 60 Vbeta and 13 Jbeta primers. Clones were sequenced by immunoSEQ multiplex PCR, and TCRdb holds only the in-frame ones, with some missing. The table includes over 150,000 clones, around 72% detected once. The sequenced sample was PBMCs. The source is a man in his fifties in good health and CMV-seronegative.

The chain is built from TRBV6-6 and TRBJ2-5; TRBD2 might be the D (6 bases). This CDR3 spans 14 amino acids. V was trimmed by 4 bases and J by 5 bases, leaving 14 bases between them. Germline V gene lookup returns CDR1 MNHNY and CDR2 SVGAGI (reference sequence). The CDR3 loop reads CASSSQGGGETQYF. The CDR3 DNA is TGTGCCAGCAGTTCTCAGGGAGGCGGGGAGACCCAGTACTTC.

The count of this clone is one. The chain uses TRBV18 and TRBJ2-7; D is perhaps TRBD2 (6 bases). Germline V gives CDR1 KGHSH, CDR2 LQKENI. Trimming shortened V by 3 bases and J by 0 bases, and 12 bases separated the two germline ends. This CDR3 is built from 15 residues. CDR3 residues: CASSPRDGSSYEQYF. CDR3 nucleotides: TGTGCCAGCTCACCCAGGGACGGGAGCTCCTACGAGCAGTACTTC.

The chain couples TRBV14 to TRBJ1-2; D unclear. Trimming took 2 bases from V and 2 from J, leaving 12 bases between them. This CDR3 is built from 15 residues. Germline-derived CDR1 and CDR2 are SGHDN and FVKESK. This chain's CDR3 is CASSQSRQINYGYTF. CDR3 nucleotide sequence: TGTGCCAGCAGCCAATCGCGGCAGATCAACTATGGCTACACCTTC.

The chain carries TRBV5-1 and TRBJ1-1; TRBD1 is a possible D gene (6 bases). The germline V and J ends were trimmed by 2 bases and 2 bases, with 13 bases remaining between them. The germline gives CDR1 SGHRS, CDR2 YFSETQ. CDR3 length equals 15 residues. The chain's CDR3 is CASSLIPDRNTEAFF. Here the CDR3 DNA reads TGCGCCAGCAGCTTAATCCCGGACAGAAACACTGAAGCTTTCTTT.

The chain joins TRBV6-5 to TRBJ2-7; TRBD1 might be the D (5 bases). Germline CDR1 is MNHEY and CDR2 is SVGAGI. The V end was cut by 4 bases, the J end by 2 bases, with 12 bases between. This CDR3 is 14 amino acids long. The CDR3 region has the DNA TGTGCCAGCAGTTCCCCCAGGGCCGCCTACGAGCAGTACTTC. Its translation is CASSSPRAAYEQYF.

The chain uses TRBV9 and TRBJ2-3, with D perhaps TRBD1 (5 bases). CDR3 length: 13 amino acids. Germline lookup yields CDR1 SGDLS and CDR2 YYNGEE. Trimming pared 4 bases from V and 5 bases from J, leaving 11 bases between. Here the CDR3 reads CASSYSQVDTQYF. The DNA of the CDR3 is TGTGCCAGCAGCTACTCACAGGTAGATACGCAGTATTTT. The full variable domain, completed using reference TRBV9 and TRBJ2-3, is DSGVTQTPKHLITATGQRVTLRCSPRSGDLSVYWYQQSLDQGLQFLIQYYNGEERAKGNILERFSAQQFPDLHSELNLSSLELGDSALYFCASSYSQVDTQYFGPGTRLTVL.

The chain uses TRBV5-1 and TRBJ2-3, with D possibly matching TRBD2 (7 bases). Trimming removed 7 bases at V and 0 bases at J, with 18 bases between. Looked up from germline, CDR1 is SGHRS and CDR2 is YFSETQ. The CDR3 has 16 residues. CDR3 in amino acids: CASGGGGHPSTDTQYF. CDR3 sequence (DNA): TGCGCCAGCGGAGGGGGGGGTCACCCTAGCACAGATACGCAGTATTTT.

This chain joins TRBV5-4 and TRBJ1-5; D is unclear. This CDR3 is 14 amino acids long. Germline V gene sequence: CDR1 SGHNT, CDR2 YYREEE (reference sequence). Between the trimmed V and J ends, which lost 1 base and 0 bases, there was a span of 5 bases. The CDR3 nucleotides read TGTGCCAGCAGCTTGAGAGATAGCAATCAGCCCCAGCATTTT. This gives the protein CASSLRDSNQPQHF. The variable domain in full, completed from reference TRBV5-4 and TRBJ1-5, reads ETGVTQSPTHLIKTRGQQVTLRCSSQSGHNTVSWYQQALGQGPQFIFQYYREEENGRGNFPPRFSGLQFPNYSSELNVNALELDDSALYLCASSLRDSNQPQHFGDGTRLSIL.

The genes are TRBV21-1 and TRBJ1-1. TRBV21-1 is a recognized pseudogene. There are 16 residues in the CDR3. Here the CDR3 DNA reads TGTGCCAGCAGCTCCACGAAGGAGGGGAAGAACACTGAAGCTTTCTTT. Protein: CASSSTKEGKNTEAFF.

This sequence joins TRBV27 and TRBJ2-1, with 11 bases aligning to TRBD1. The CDR3 is made up of 18 amino acids. V shed 4 bases, J shed 1 base, and the junction held 9 bases outside the gene matches. Germline V lookup: CDR1 MNHEY, CDR2 SMNVEV (reference sequence). The CDR3 spells CASSSDRGLSSSYNEQFF. The CDR3 coding sequence is TGTGCCAGCAGTTCGGACAGGGGGCTTAGTTCGTCCTACAATGAGCAGTTCTTC.